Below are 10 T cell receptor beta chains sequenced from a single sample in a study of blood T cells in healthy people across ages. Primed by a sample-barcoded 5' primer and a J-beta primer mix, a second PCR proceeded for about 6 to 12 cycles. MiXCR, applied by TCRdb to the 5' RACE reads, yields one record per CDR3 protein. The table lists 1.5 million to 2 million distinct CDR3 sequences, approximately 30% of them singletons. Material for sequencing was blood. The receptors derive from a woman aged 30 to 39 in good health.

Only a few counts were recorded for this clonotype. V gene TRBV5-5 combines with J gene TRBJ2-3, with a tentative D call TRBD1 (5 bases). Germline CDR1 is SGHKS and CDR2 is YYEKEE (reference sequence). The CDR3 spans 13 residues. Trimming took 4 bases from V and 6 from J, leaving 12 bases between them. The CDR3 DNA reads TGTGCCAGCAGCGTCTGGGGCAGTGATACGCAGTATTTT. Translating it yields CASSVWGSDTQYF.

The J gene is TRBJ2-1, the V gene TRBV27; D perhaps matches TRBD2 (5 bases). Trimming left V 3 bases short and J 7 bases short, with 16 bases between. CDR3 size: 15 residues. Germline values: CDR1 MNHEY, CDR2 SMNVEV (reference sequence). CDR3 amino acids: CASSFLQRARNEQFF. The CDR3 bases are TGTGCCAGCAGTTTTCTCCAGAGGGCGCGTAATGAGCAGTTCTTC.

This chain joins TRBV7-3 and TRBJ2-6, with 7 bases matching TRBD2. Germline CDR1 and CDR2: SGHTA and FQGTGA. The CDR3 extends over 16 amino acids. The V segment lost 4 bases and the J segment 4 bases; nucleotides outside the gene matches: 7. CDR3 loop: CASSWGGLAGANVLTF. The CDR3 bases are TGTGCCAGCAGCTGGGGAGGGTTGGCCGGGGCCAACGTCCTGACTTTC.

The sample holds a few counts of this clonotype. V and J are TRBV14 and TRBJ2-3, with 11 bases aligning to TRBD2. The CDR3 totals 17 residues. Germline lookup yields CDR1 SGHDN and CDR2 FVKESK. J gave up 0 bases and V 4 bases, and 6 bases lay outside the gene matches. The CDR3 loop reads CASSRRLAGTSTDTQYF. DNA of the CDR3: TGTGCCAGCAGCCGCCGACTAGCGGGAACAAGCACAGATACGCAGTATTTT. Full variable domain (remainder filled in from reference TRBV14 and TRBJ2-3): EAGVTQFPSHSVIEKGQTVTLRCDPISGHDNLYWYRRVMGKEIKFLLHFVKESKQDESGMPNNRFLAERTGGTYSTLKVQPAELEDSGVYFCASSRRLAGTSTDTQYFGPGTRLTVL.

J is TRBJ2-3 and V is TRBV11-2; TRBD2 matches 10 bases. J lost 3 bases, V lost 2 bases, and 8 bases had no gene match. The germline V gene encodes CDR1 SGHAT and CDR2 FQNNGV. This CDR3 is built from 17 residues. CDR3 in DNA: TGTGCCAGCAGCTTAAACCGAGCTAGCGGGGGTACAGATACGCAGTATTTT. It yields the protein CASSLNRASGGTDTQYF.

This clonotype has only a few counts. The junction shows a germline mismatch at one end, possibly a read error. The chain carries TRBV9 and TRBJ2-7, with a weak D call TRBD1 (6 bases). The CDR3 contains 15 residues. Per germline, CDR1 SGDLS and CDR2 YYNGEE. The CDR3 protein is CTSSPGGQPTYEQYF. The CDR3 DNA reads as TGTACCAGCAGCCCGGGCGGACAGCCCACCTACGAGCAGTACTTC. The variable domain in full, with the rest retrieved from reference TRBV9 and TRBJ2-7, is DSGVTQTPKHLITATGQRVTLRCSPRSGDLSVYWYQQSLDQGLQFLIQYYNGEERAKGNILERFSAQQFPDLHSELNLSSLELGDSALYFCTSSPGGQPTYEQYFGPGTRLTVT.

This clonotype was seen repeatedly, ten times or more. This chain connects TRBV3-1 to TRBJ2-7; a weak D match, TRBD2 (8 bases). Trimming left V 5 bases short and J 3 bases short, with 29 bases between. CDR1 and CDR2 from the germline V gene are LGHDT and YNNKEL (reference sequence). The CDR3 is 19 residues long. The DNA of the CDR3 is TGTGCCAGCAGCAACGGAGCAGCGGGACAGTTAGCGGGAATCTACGAGCAGTACTTC. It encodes CASSNGAAGQLAGIYEQYF.

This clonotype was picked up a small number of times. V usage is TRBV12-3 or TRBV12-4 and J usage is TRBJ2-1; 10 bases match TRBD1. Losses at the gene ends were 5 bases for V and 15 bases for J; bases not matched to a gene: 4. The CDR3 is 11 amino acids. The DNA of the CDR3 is TGTGCCAGCAGTCTGGGACAGGGGCGGTTCTTC. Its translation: CASSLGQGRFF.

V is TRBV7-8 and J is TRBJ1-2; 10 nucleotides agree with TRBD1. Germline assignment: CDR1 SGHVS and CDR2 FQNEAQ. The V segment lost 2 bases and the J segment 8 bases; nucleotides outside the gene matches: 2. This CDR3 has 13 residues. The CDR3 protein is CASSLTDRGGYTF. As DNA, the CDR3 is TGTGCCAGCAGCTTAACGGACAGGGGGGGCTACACCTTC. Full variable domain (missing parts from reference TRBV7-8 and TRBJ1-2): GAGVSQSPRYKVAKRGQDVALRCDPISGHVSLFWYQQALGQGPEFLTYFQNEAQLDKSGLPSDRFFAERPEGSVSTLKIQRTQQEDSAVYLCASSLTDRGGYTFGSGTRLTVV.

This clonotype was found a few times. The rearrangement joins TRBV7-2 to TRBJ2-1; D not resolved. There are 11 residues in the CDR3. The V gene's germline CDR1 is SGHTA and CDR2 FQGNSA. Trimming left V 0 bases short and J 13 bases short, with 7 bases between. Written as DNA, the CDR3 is TGTGCCAGCAGCTTAGCGTCCATCCAGTTCTTC. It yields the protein CASSLASIQFF.